The 14 T cell receptor beta chains below were found in one sample sequenced in a study of blood T cell repertoires in COVID-19. The data were produced by immunoSEQ multiplex PCR, yet TCRdb's version contains in-frame clones alone and is incomplete. The sample has roughly 200,000 clones; about 87% are singletons. The sample comprised peripheral blood. The source is a man between 60 and 75 years old with acute or convalescent COVID-19.

The chain uses TRBV5-4 and TRBJ2-7; a possible D gene is TRBD1 (7 bases). Trimming shortened V by 0 bases and J by 0 bases, and 13 bases separated the two germline ends. Germline values: CDR1 SGHNT, CDR2 YYREEE (reference sequence). The CDR3 sequence is 16 residues long. The CDR3 spells CASSLATGDSSYEQYF. Here the CDR3 DNA reads TGTGCCAGCAGCTTGGCCACAGGGGACTCCTCCTACGAGCAGTACTTC.

The rearrangement joins TRBV7-9 to TRBJ2-7; 10 positions agree with TRBD1. Germline V lookup: CDR1 SEHNR, CDR2 FQNEAQ (reference sequence). After removal of 4 bases from V and 3 bases from J, the junction contained 12 bases not matched to a gene. The CDR3 is made up of 17 amino acids. The CDR3 DNA reads TGTGCCAGCAGCTCCGGGACAGGGGCTGTTCCCTTCTACGAGCAGTACTTC. Translating it yields CASSSGTGAVPFYEQYF.

This chain uses TRBV29-1 with TRBJ2-2, with 9 bases identical to TRBD2. The CDR3 spans 17 residues. The V and J ends lost 6 bases and 3 bases, in that order; junction bases with no gene match: 14. CDR1 and CDR2 (germline): SQVTM, ANQGSEA. The DNA of the CDR3 is TGCAGCGTCTTAGCGGGGGATTCAACAGGGTACACCGGGGAGCTGTTTTTT. This translates into CSVLAGDSTGYTGELFF.

V is TRBV28 and J is TRBJ1-1; D remains ambiguous. The V and J ends lost 4 bases and 5 bases respectively, with 8 bases between them. The CDR3 covers 12 residues. CDR1 is MDHEN and CDR2 is SYDVKM in the germline V gene. The CDR3 region has the DNA TGTGCCAGCAGTTCAGGTTTGACTGAAGCTTTCTTT. It translates to CASSSGLTEAFF. Full variable domain (rest looked up from reference TRBV28 and TRBJ1-1): DVKVTQSSRYLVKRTGEKVFLECVQDMDHENMFWYRQDPGLGLRLIYFSYDVKMKEKGDIPEGYSVSREKKERFSLILESASTNQTSMYLCASSSGLTEAFFGQGTRLTVV.

This clone was observed once. This CDR3 is also generated by other DNA sequences in the sample. This chain links TRBV12-5 with TRBJ2-1, with 11 bases identical to TRBD2. The CDR3 covers 17 residues. Germline V gene lookup returns CDR1 LGHNT and CDR2 FRNRAP. The V segment lost 1 base and the J segment 2 bases; nucleotides outside the gene matches: 4. The CDR3 loop is CASGLARLAGTYNEQFF. Here the CDR3 DNA reads TGTGCTAGTGGTTTGGCTCGACTAGCGGGGACCTACAATGAGCAGTTCTTC. Complete variable domain (other parts from reference TRBV12-5 and TRBJ2-1): DARVTQTPRHKVTEMGQEVTMRCQPILGHNTVFWYRQTMMQGLELLAYFRNRAPLDDSGMPKDRFSAEMPDATLATLKIQPSEPRDSAVYFCASGLARLAGTYNEQFFGPGTRLTVL.

CDR3 sequence: CASVDRDNQPQHF. CDR3 nucleotide sequence: TGTGCCAGCGTAGACAGGGACAATCAGCCCCAGCATTTT. The chain carries TRBV6-5 and TRBJ1-5; 7 bases are shared with TRBD1. The CDR3 contains 13 residues. CDR1 is MNHEY and CDR2 is SVGAGI in the germline V gene. J gave up 3 bases and V 8 bases, and 4 bases lay outside the gene matches.

V is TRBV5-1 and J is TRBJ2-2; TRBD2 matches at 14 bases. Germline values: CDR1 SGHRS, CDR2 YFSETQ. The junction had 6 bases not matched to a gene; V was cut back by 0 bases and J by 5 bases. The CDR3 is made up of 18 amino acids. The CDR3 region is CASSLAAGLAGGTGELFF. The CDR3 DNA follows: TGCGCCAGCAGCTTGGCCGCAGGACTAGCGGGGGGAACCGGGGAGCTGTTTTTT.

This chain links TRBV11-2 with TRBJ2-3; D gene uncertain. The germline V gene has CDR1 SGHAT and CDR2 FQNNGV. The CDR3 extends over 11 amino acids. Trimming cost V 4 bases and J 5 bases, with 4 bases left between them. CDR3 in DNA: TGTGCCAGCAGCTGGCTAGATACGCAGTATTTT. This gives the protein CASSWLDTQYF.

The V call is TRBV7-2, the J call TRBJ2-6, with a weak D call TRBD1 (6 bases). The CDR3 totals 17 residues. The germline V and J ends were trimmed by 5 bases and 0 bases, with 14 bases remaining between them. Germline CDR1 and CDR2: SGHTA and FQGNSA. CDR3 nucleotide sequence: TGTGCCAGCAGCATACAGGGTCGGAGCTCTGGGGCCAACGTCCTGACTTTC. Translated: CASSIQGRSSGANVLTF.

The chain uses TRBV18 and TRBJ2-1; 11 positions match TRBD2. The CDR3 extends over 16 amino acids. Germline V gene lookup returns CDR1 KGHSH and CDR2 LQKENI. V gave up 4 bases and J gave up 5 bases; unmatched junction bases: 7. CDR3: CASSLLLAGGHNEQFF. DNA for the CDR3: TGTGCCAGCTCACTCCTCCTAGCGGGGGGCCACAATGAGCAGTTCTTC.

The genes are TRBV2 and TRBJ1-5; 7 nucleotides line up with TRBD1. In germline, CDR1 is SNHLY, CDR2 FYNNEI. V was clipped by 4 bases and J by 0 bases; unmatched bases: 3. The CDR3 extends over 15 amino acids. This chain's CDR3 is CASSGQGHSNQPQHF. The CDR3 DNA sequence: TGTGCCAGCAGTGGACAGGGACATAGCAATCAGCCCCAGCATTTT.

Concerning this clone: The junction does not match germline at one end; this may be a read error. The gene calls are TRBV2 and TRBJ1-2; D not certain. Germline CDR1 SNHLY, CDR2 FYNNEI. The CDR3 has 10 amino acids. CDR3 sequence: CVSKRVGYTF. Written as DNA, the CDR3 is TGTGTCAGCAAGAGGGTCGGCTACACCTTC.

The genes are TRBV6-2 or TRBV6-3 and TRBJ2-3, with D possibly matching TRBD2 (7 bases). The CDR3 runs to 15 residues. Trimming left V 4 bases short and J 4 bases short, with 15 bases between. Germline lookup yields CDR1 MNHEY and CDR2 SVGEGT. CDR3 sequence reads: CASSLGGALPDTQYF. The DNA for the CDR3 is TGTGCCAGCAGTTTGGGGGGGGCCCTGCCAGATACGCAGTATTTT.

The V and J genes are TRBV19 and TRBJ2-3; 8 bases line up with TRBD1. Trimming removed 6 bases from V and 4 bases from J; junction bases left unmatched: 3. This CDR3 has 13 amino acids. From germline, CDR1 is LNHDA and CDR2 SQIVND (reference sequence). CDR3 sequence: CASRDRVPDTQYF. The CDR3 coding sequence is TGTGCCAGTAGGGACAGGGTTCCAGATACGCAGTATTTT.